The source of this TCR beta chain is a study of CD8 T cells in ankylosing spondylitis. The study's findings and limits: The study identified a TCR beta motif of seven or eight highly homologous variants that appeared characteristic of ankylosing spondylitis blood. Disease-linked clones bore a CD8+ phenotype, appearing relatively rarely in peripheral blood. In synovial fluid and blood from reactive arthritis, some motif variants were previously reported. The authors reported significant enrichment of disease-linked clones in matched ankylosing spondylitis synovial fluid.

Germline loops: CDR1 SGHRS, CDR2 YFSETQ. After removal of 1 base from V and 8 bases from J, the junction contained 12 bases not matched to a gene. This CDR3 contains 16 residues. Libraries of TCR beta came from quantitative 5'-RACE with molecular barcodes. TCRdb re-derived calls from the 5' RACE reads in MiXCR, one entry per CDR3 protein. Of 670,000 or so distinct CDR3 sequences in the sample, 15% to 20% were seen once. This clonotype showed up just a few times. The antigen remains unidentified. The sample was blood, either unsorted or a sorted T cell fraction (not recorded which). V gene TRBV5-1 combines with J gene TRBJ1-2; 9 positions agree with TRBD1. The receptor was derived from a male donor with ankylosing spondylitis. Here the CDR3 reads CASSLPGPGQGAGYTF. The CDR3 bases are TGCGCCAGCAGCTTGCCGGGACCGGGACAGGGTGCCGGCTACACCTTC.